The 18 T cell receptor beta chains below come from one sample, sequenced in a study of T cells in Graves' hyperthyroidism and ophthalmopathy (dated by TCRdb to about 2019). Library method: multiplex PCR. TCRdb records Illumina HiSeq 2000 as the sequencer. The TCR beta CDR3 regions were amplified from RNA transcripts. For the first round of RT-PCR on the TCR CDR3, the HTBI primer set was used together with the Qiagen OneStep RT-PCR kit. TCRdb's own reprocessing of the public reads used fastp at Q25 and MiXCR and kept productive beta chains. Each record represents a unique CDR3 protein, reported with the most common genes and DNA among its rows. The sample table holds approximately 400,000 distinct CDR3 sequences, of which about 14% were seen once. Together, the top ten hold 25% to 30% of the sample. Sequences were obtained from blood. These receptor sequences come from a man aged 45-65 years with Graves' ophthalmopathy.

The V gene is TRBV27, the J gene TRBJ1-5; D is possibly TRBD1 (6 bases). The V and J ends lost 2 bases and 4 bases respectively, with 18 bases between them. The germline V gene has CDR1 MNHEY and CDR2 SMNVEV (reference sequence). The CDR3 spans 17 residues. CDR3 protein: CASSLKPSGVSNQPQHF. The CDR3 DNA reads TGTGCCAGCAGTTTAAAGCCGTCAGGGGTGAGTAATCAGCCCCAGCATTTT.

The table lists this clonotype with a few counts. The chain has TRBV5-1 and TRBJ1-1; D unclear. The CDR3 is 13 residues long. V lost 3 bases to trimming and J lost 7 bases, with 13 bases between them. The V gene's germline CDR1 is SGHRS and CDR2 YFSETQ. CDR3 in DNA: TGCGCCAGCAGCTCGTCTGCGGCCCGTGAAGCTTTCTTT. Translation: CASSSSAAREAFF.

This clonotype was seen at least ten times. The chain joins TRBV20-1 to TRBJ1-4, with D unclear. The CDR3 is 14 amino acids. V lost 0 bases to trimming and J lost 5 bases, with 10 bases between them. Germline assignment: CDR1 DFQATT and CDR2 SNEGSKA (reference sequence). The DNA of the CDR3 is TGCAGTGCTAGAGAATCGAGAAGGAATGAAAAACTGTTTTTT. Amino acids: CSARESRRNEKLFF.

There are many counts of this clonotype. This sequence joins TRBV2 and TRBJ1-4; the D gene is possibly TRBD1 (5 bases). The CDR3 has 13 amino acids. V was trimmed by 8 bases and J by 5 bases, leaving 12 bases between them. Germline CDR1 reads SNHLY; CDR2 reads FYNNEI. The CDR3 loop is CASDRDGNEKLFF. The CDR3 DNA follows: TGTGCCAGCGACCGGGACGGGAATGAAAAACTGTTTTTT.

This clonotype was detected ten times or more. V usage is TRBV20-1 and J usage is TRBJ2-7; 7 nucleotides agree with TRBD1. The V segment lost 7 bases and the J segment 2 bases; nucleotides outside the gene matches: 8. Germline loops: CDR1 DFQATT, CDR2 SNEGSKA (reference sequence). The CDR3 has 13 amino acids. CDR3: CSVGQRAPYEQYF. The CDR3 DNA is TGCAGTGTGGGACAGCGAGCTCCCTACGAGCAGTACTTC.

This clonotype was found many times. This rearrangement joins TRBV6-5 to TRBJ2-1; D is perhaps TRBD2 (6 bases). The germline V gene has CDR1 MNHEY and CDR2 SVGAGI. This CDR3 region has 14 residues. Trimming took off 1 base at V and 8 bases at J, with 12 bases between the two ends. The CDR3 DNA sequence: TGTGCCAGCAGTTACTACGGGAGTTACGATGAGCAGTTCTTC. Residues: CASSYYGSYDEQFF.

A few counts support this clonotype. The chain links TRBV20-1 to TRBJ2-7; D call uncertain. The CDR3 loop spans 11 amino acids. Trimming cost V 6 bases and J 6 bases, with 12 bases left between them. Germline CDR1 and CDR2: DFQATT and SNEGSKA (reference sequence). CDR3 in DNA: TGCAGTGCCACCCCGGCCATCGAGCAGTACTTC. Protein product: CSATPAIEQYF.

This clonotype came up many times. The chain carries TRBV19 and TRBJ2-3; 9 nucleotides line up with TRBD2. This CDR3 comprises 16 residues. After removal of 6 bases from V and 5 bases from J, the junction contained 12 bases not matched to a gene. Germline V gives CDR1 LNHDA, CDR2 SQIVND (reference sequence). Here the CDR3 DNA reads TGTGCCAGTAGCCCCCAGCGAGCGGGAGGCAAAGATACGCAGTATTTT. Its protein product is CASSPQRAGGKDTQYF.

This clonotype was recorded many times. The chain combines TRBV7-8 with TRBJ1-2; D gene uncertain. The CDR3 is made up of 13 amino acids. Trimming removed 2 bases from V and 4 bases from J, with 8 bases in between. Looked up from germline, CDR1 is SGHVS and CDR2 is FQNEAQ. This chain's CDR3 is CASSLIPTYGYTF. In DNA form, the CDR3 reads TGTGCCAGCAGCTTAATTCCGACCTATGGCTACACCTTC.

This clonotype has just a few counts. V is TRBV7-9 and J is TRBJ2-7; TRBD2 aligns across 11 bases. The CDR3 covers 16 residues. Looked up from germline, CDR1 is SEHNR and CDR2 is FQNEAQ (reference sequence). V lost 5 bases, J lost 2 bases, and 8 bases stayed unmatched. CDR3 protein: CASSRTGTSGTYEQYF. The CDR3 DNA sequence: TGTGCCAGCAGCCGCACCGGGACTAGCGGAACCTACGAGCAGTACTTC.

This clonotype came up a few times. The V gene is TRBV5-1, the J gene TRBJ2-7, with 13 bases lining up with TRBD2. Germline CDR1 is SGHRS and CDR2 is YFSETQ. The V segment lost 8 bases and the J segment 6 bases; nucleotides outside the gene matches: 20. This CDR3 region has 18 residues. The CDR3 DNA reads TGCGCCAGGGGTTGCGGGACTAGCGGGGACCCCCCGATCTGCGAGCAGTACTTC. Amino acid sequence: CARGCGTSGDPPICEQYF.

The V call is TRBV5-1, the J call TRBJ2-1, with 10 positions matching TRBD2. J gave up 2 bases and V 3 bases, and 8 bases lay outside the gene matches. This CDR3 has 17 amino acids. CDR1 is SGHRS and CDR2 is YFSETQ in the germline V gene. The CDR3 nucleotides read TGCGCCAGCAGCTGGGGCCTTAGCGGGAGGACCTACAATGAGCAGTTCTTC. It yields the protein CASSWGLSGRTYNEQFF.

This clonotype was found many times. This chain links TRBV10-2 with TRBJ2-5, with 14 bases matching TRBD2. This CDR3 spans 18 amino acids. Germline values: CDR1 WSHSY, CDR2 SAAADI. The V segment lost 2 bases and the J segment 2 bases; nucleotides outside the gene matches: 7. Here the CDR3 DNA reads TGCGCCAGCAGTGAGGTGGGGACTAGCGGGAGAATACAAGAGACCCAGTACTTC. Translating gives CASSEVGTSGRIQETQYF.

A word on this clonotype: It may be a read error: a sequence one base away is much more abundant. The V gene is TRBV20-1, the J gene TRBJ2-5, with TRBD1 matching over 10 bases. V trimming: 5 bases; J trimming: 5 bases; junction bases outside the gene matches: 11. Germline CDR1 is DFQATT and CDR2 is SNEGSKA (reference sequence). The CDR3 contains 15 residues. The DNA of the CDR3 is TGCAGTGCTGAAGACCGACAGGGGGCAGGGGAGACCCAGTACTTC. Protein sequence: CSAEDRQGAGETQYF.

A few counts support this clonotype. This chain's CDR3 is CATGDRTSPYEQYF. DNA of the CDR3: TGTGCCACCGGGGACAGGACCTCACCCTACGAGCAGTACTTC. This sequence joins TRBV24-1 and TRBJ2-7, with 8 nucleotides matching TRBD1. The V segment lost 9 bases and the J segment 2 bases; nucleotides outside the gene matches: 8. Germline V gives CDR1 KGHDR, CDR2 SFDVKD. The CDR3 length is 14 residues.

Ten or more counts support this clonotype. V gene TRBV12-3 or TRBV12-4 combines with J gene TRBJ2-1; maybe TRBD2 (6 bases). CDR3 size: 15 residues. V gave up 4 bases and J gave up 4 bases, with 14 bases separating them. The CDR3 region has the DNA TGTGCCAGCAGTTCCGGGGGTAACGGTTACAATGAGCAGTTCTTC. Amino acid sequence: CASSSGGNGYNEQFF.

On this clonotype itself: Given a much more abundant clone one base away, this may be a read error. The chain recombines TRBV20-1 with TRBJ2-7; a possible D gene is TRBD2 (5 bases). The V end lost 3 bases, the J end lost 5 bases, and 11 bases lay between the germline ends. CDR1 is DFQATT and CDR2 is SNEGSKA in the germline V gene (reference sequence). This CDR3 spans 12 amino acids. This chain's CDR3 is CSASGLYNEQYF. The CDR3 region has the DNA TGCAGTGCTAGTGGACTTTACAACGAGCAGTACTTC.

This clonotype was found a few times. The chain is built from TRBV30 and TRBJ2-3; maybe TRBD1 (6 bases). Germline V gene data show CDR1 as GTSNPN and CDR2 as SVGIG (reference sequence). Trimming took 1 base from V and 0 from J, leaving 14 bases between them. This CDR3 region has 16 residues. The chain's CDR3 is CAWSAGAVISTDTQYF. CDR3 sequence (DNA): TGTGCCTGGAGTGCAGGGGCCGTTATAAGCACAGATACGCAGTATTTT.